The rows below give T cell receptor beta chains drawn from one sample of a study of siplizumab effects on memory and regulatory T cells. Produced via immunoSEQ multiplex PCR; TCRdb's table is partial and in-frame only. The sample contains around 100,000 clones, 85% to 95% of which appear only once. Material: non-Treg CD4+ T cells sorted from blood. Source of these receptors: a human donor in good health. CDR3s include the opening cysteine and the closing phenylalanine or tryptophan. Each record gives: J gene, clone size, D gene, V gene, CDR3 protein, CDR3 DNA. D genes are given only for firm matches. Not all rows give a size; the values are once, few, many and, for expanded clones, a class.

TRBJ2-7,-,TRBD2,TRBV7-2,CASSLTGGRASEQYF,TGTGCCAGCAGCTTAACGGGCGGGAGGGCCTCCGAGCAGTACTTC
TRBJ2-1,-,TRBD2,TRBV6-5,CASSYVSGRANEQFF,TGTGCCAGCAGTTACGTTAGCGGGAGGGCCAATGAGCAGTTCTTC
TRBJ2-1,once,TRBD2,TRBV6-1,CASSDSGRARSGEQFF,TGTGCCAGCAGTGATAGCGGGAGGGCCAGATCGGGTGAGCAGTTCTTC
TRBJ1-2,-,-,TRBV25-1,CASSHRGAQGYTF,TGTGCCAGCAGCCACCGGGGGGCGCAGGGCTACACCTTC
TRBJ2-6,-,-,TRBV19,CASSSVGVGANVLTF,TGTGCCAGTAGTAGTGTGGGGGTCGGGGCCAACGTCCTGACTTTC
TRBJ2-1,once,TRBD2,TRBV2,CASSVGGRLAEQFF,TGTGCCAGCAGTGTGGGCGGGAGGCTCGCTGAGCAGTTCTTC
TRBJ1-4,-,-,TRBV5-5,CASSFQANEKLFF,TGTGCCAGCAGCTTCCAAGCTAATGAAAAACTGTTTTTT
TRBJ1-3,-,-,TRBV4-2,CASSQDSNSGNTIYF,TGTGCCAGCAGCCAGGACAGCAACTCTGGAAACACCATATATTTT
TRBJ1-2,-,-,TRBV5-1,CASSPSGRPNYGYTF,TGCGCCAGCAGCCCATCAGGGAGACCTAACTATGGCTACACCTTC
TRBJ1-5,once,-,TRBV5-1,CASSLDGGNQPQHF,TGCGCCAGCAGCTTGGACGGGGGAAATCAGCCCCAGCATTTT
TRBJ2-5,-,TRBD1,TRBV5-1,CASSSGQGGETQYF,TGCGCCAGCAGCTCGGGACAGGGCGGGGAGACCCAGTACTTC
TRBJ2-7,-,TRBD1,TRBV27,CASRGQPYEQYF,TGTGCCAGCAGGGGACAGCCATACGAGCAGTACTTC
TRBJ2-3,-,-,TRBV5-6,CASSRGVAPSDTQYF,TGTGCCAGCAGCCGAGGGGTAGCGCCCTCAGATACGCAGTATTTT
TRBJ2-7,-,-,TRBV12-1,CASSLARFPAVRHEQYF,TGTGCCAGCAGCCTTGCCCGCTTCCCAGCGGTTCGCCACGAGCAGTACTTC
TRBJ2-1,once,TRBD2,TRBV10-1,CASVPSDGWDYQRGANSSYNEQFF,TGCGCCAGCGTGCCCAGTGACGGATGGGACTACCAGCGGGGGGCGAATAGCTCCTACAATGAGCAGTTCTTC
TRBJ1-6,-,TRBD1,TRBV25-1,CASSNTGGRSPLHF,TGTGCCAGCAGTAACACAGGGGGCCGTTCACCCCTCCACTTT
TRBJ2-7,once,-,TRBV5-1,CASSLVQTGYEQYF,TGCGCCAGCAGCTTGGTTCAGACCGGCTACGAGCAGTACTTC
TRBJ1-2,few,-,TRBV5-6,CASSGTTYGYTF,TGTGCCAGCAGCGGGACAACCTATGGCTACACCTTC
TRBJ2-2,-,TRBD1,TRBV2,CASTGGTGRNTGELFF,TGTGCCAGCACCGGGGGGACAGGGAGGAACACCGGGGAGCTGTTTTTT
TRBJ2-2,-,-,TRBV9,CASSVGTEPNTGELFF,TGTGCCAGCAGCGTAGGAACAGAACCGAACACCGGGGAGCTGTTTTTT
TRBJ2-1,few,-,TRBV4-1,CASSRLLADNEQFF,TGCGCCAGCAGCCGACTATTAGCGGACAATGAGCAGTTCTTC
TRBJ2-1,-,TRBD2,TRBV7-8,CASSLGSAGGPHEQFF,TGTGCCAGCAGCTTAGGGTCGGCGGGAGGGCCCCATGAGCAGTTCTTC
TRBJ2-1,-,-,TRBV10-3,CAISEPPREQFF,TGTGCCATCAGTGAGCCTCCAAGAGAGCAGTTCTTC